One and the same sample provided the 19 T cell receptor beta chains below, sequenced in a study of Tregs in tolerant kidney transplant recipients. Data came from immunoSEQ multiplex PCR; TCRdb stores just in-frame clones and leaves some out. In all, the sample yields some 10,000 clones. Mixed chimerism was transient after nonmyeloablative marrow transplants from related graft donors. The input for sequencing was CD8+ T cells from blood (PBMCs), taken 24 months after the transplant. The receptors originated from a human patient who received a combined kidney and bone marrow transplant. Some of these T cells may belong to the graft donor.

With respect to this clone: The read ends 3 residues before the CDR3 terminus; that terminus is restored from the germline J gene. V usage is TRBV7-9 and J usage is TRBJ2-3, with D perhaps matching TRBD1 (5 bases). The length of the CDR3 is 14 residues. With 0 bases removed from V and 2 bases from J, the gap between germline ends came to 6 bases. CDR1 and CDR2 (germline): SEHNR, FQNEAQ (reference sequence). CDR3 bases read: TGTGCCAGCAGCTTAGCGGGGCCCACAGATACG. It yields the protein CASSLAGPTDT. The complete CDR3 sequence is CASSLAGPTDTQYF.

Of note for this clone: The read terminates 3 residues before the CDR3 end, so the remaining end is supplied by the germline J gene. The chain has TRBV6-1 and TRBJ1-5; 7 bases fit TRBD1. Germline V CDR1 and CDR2: MNHNS, SASEGT. The CDR3 is 15 residues long. Unmatched junction bases numbered 3, after V lost 3 bases and J lost 1 base. CDR3 loop: CASSEWGQSNQPQHF. The sequenced part of the CDR3 DNA is TGTGCCAGCAGTGAGTGGGGACAGAGCAATCAGCCC.

With respect to this clone: The sequence runs out 3 residues before the end of the CDR3; the remainder is reconstructed from the germline J gene. The chain has TRBV19 and TRBJ1-2; possibly TRBD1 for D (5 bases). The length of the CDR3 is 13 residues. Germline V gives CDR1 LNHDA, CDR2 SQIVND (reference sequence). Trimming pared 7 bases from V and 4 bases from J, leaving 13 bases between. Partial CDR3 DNA: TGTGCCAGTATCGGCAGGGTGGGCTATGGC. Amino acid sequence: CASIGRVGYG. The entire CDR3 is CASIGRVGYGYTF.

As regards this clone: The read halts 3 residues ahead of the CDR3 end, with the missing end drawn from the germline J gene. V usage is TRBV4-2 and J usage is TRBJ2-7, with 8 bases identical to TRBD1. The CDR3 contains 15 residues. V trimming: 0 bases; J trimming: 6 bases; junction bases outside the gene matches: 7. Germline-derived CDR1 and CDR2 are LGHNA and YNFKEQ. CDR3 sequence: CASSQDLTGGFEQYF. The part of the CDR3 DNA that was read is TGTGCCAGCAGCCAAGATCTAACAGGGGGATTCGAG.

Turning to this clone: The read ends 3 residues before the CDR3 terminus; that terminus is restored from the germline J gene. V usage is TRBV19 and J usage is TRBJ1-5; the D gene is possibly TRBD1 (6 bases). Germline-derived CDR1 and CDR2 are LNHDA and SQIVND (reference sequence). Deletions cut 6 bases from V and 1 base from J, with 13 bases between. This CDR3 is built from 15 residues. The part of the CDR3 DNA that was read is TGTGCCAGTAGCCTACAGGGAAGCAGCAATCAGCCC. Translation gives CASSLQGSSNQP. The CDR3 as a whole reads CASSLQGSSNQPQHF.

Comments on this clone: The read halts 3 residues ahead of the CDR3 end, with the missing end drawn from the germline J gene. The chain uses TRBV7-9 and TRBJ2-7; possible D gene TRBD1, 5 bases. Germline assignment: CDR1 SEHNR and CDR2 FQNEAQ (reference sequence). V was clipped by 5 bases and J by 5 bases, with 16 bases between them. CDR3 length: 14 residues. The CDR3 sequence is CASSPPTALDEQYF. CDR3 bases read: TGTGCCAGCAGCCCCCCGACAGCCTTGGACGAG.

Of note for this clone: The read ends 3 residues shy of where the CDR3 ends; the end is completed using the germline J gene. The genes are TRBV7-9 and TRBJ2-3, with a weak D call TRBD1 (5 bases). The V gene lost 0 bases and the J gene lost 3 bases, with 7 bases spanning the gap. Germline V gene data show CDR1 as SEHNR and CDR2 as FQNEAQ (reference sequence). This CDR3 comprises 14 residues. CDR3 loop: CASSLATGTDTQYF. The covered CDR3 bases are TGTGCCAGCAGCTTAGCCACAGGAACAGATACG.

This clone is medium-sized by frequency. The read terminates 3 residues before the CDR3 end, so the remaining end is supplied by the germline J gene. The genes are TRBV20-1 and TRBJ2-4, with 7 bases matching TRBD1. Germline CDR1 DFQATT, CDR2 SNEGSKA (reference sequence). This CDR3 is built from 12 residues. This CDR3 is CSATPEGASQYF. The DNA read from the CDR3 is TGCAGTGCTACCCCCGAGGGGGCTAGT.

About this clone itself: The sequence runs out 3 residues before the end of the CDR3; the remainder is reconstructed from the germline J gene. The chain uses TRBV2 and TRBJ2-3, with a weak D call TRBD2 (5 bases). Trimming shortened V by 6 bases and J by 1 base, and 8 bases separated the two germline ends. CDR3 length: 13 amino acids. The V gene's germline CDR1 is SNHLY and CDR2 FYNNEI. CDR3 in amino acids: CASRDFRTDTQYF. CDR3 bases read: TGTGCCAGCAGGGACTTTCGCACAGATACG.

The sequenced part of the CDR3 DNA is TGTGCCAGAAAGGACAAGAGCTCCTACGAG. It specifies CARKDKSSYE. The full CDR3 sequence reads CARKDKSSYEQYF. This chain uses TRBV28 with TRBJ2-7; perhaps TRBD1 as D (5 bases). The read ends 3 residues before the CDR3 terminus; that terminus is restored from the germline J gene. The V gene lost 9 bases and the J gene lost 0 bases, with 12 bases spanning the gap. Germline V gene data show CDR1 as MDHEN and CDR2 as SYDVKM. The CDR3 length is 13 residues.

Of note for this clone: The read gets to within 3 residues of the CDR3 end, and the germline J gene fills in the rest. The rearrangement links TRBV5-1 to TRBJ1-1; TRBD1 is a possible D gene (6 bases). Trimming took 1 base from V and 3 from J, leaving 7 bases between them. This CDR3 region has 13 residues. The germline V gene encodes CDR1 SGHRS and CDR2 YFSETQ. The covered CDR3 bases are TGCGCCAGCAGCTTGCACAGGGACACTGAA. Amino acids: CASSLHRDTE. The complete CDR3 reads CASSLHRDTEAFF.

With regard to this clone: The read stops 3 residues short of the end of the CDR3; the missing end is completed from the germline J gene. The chain links TRBV18 to TRBJ2-3; 7 positions match TRBD1. CDR1 is KGHSH and CDR2 is LQKENI in the germline V gene. V lost 3 bases, J lost 4 bases, and 4 bases stayed unmatched. The CDR3 covers 14 residues. CDR3 loop: CASSPLDRADTQYF. The sequenced CDR3 bases are TGTGCCAGCTCACCCCTCGACAGGGCAGATACG.

A word on this clone: The read comes to an end 3 residues before the CDR3 does, leaving the germline J gene to fill in the end. The chain uses TRBV12-3 or TRBV12-4 and TRBJ2-1; possible D gene TRBD2, 7 bases. Trimming stripped 3 bases from V and 9 bases from J, with 12 bases between. CDR3 size: 13 residues. The CDR3 is CASSLAGAGEQFF. The sequenced part of the CDR3 DNA is TGTGCCAGCAGTTTGGCGGGGGCAGGTGAG.

On this clone: The missing CDR3 end, 3 residues past where the read stops, is filled in from the germline J gene. The chain is built from TRBV5-4 and TRBJ2-3; TRBD2 agrees at 10 bases. The CDR3 extends over 16 amino acids. Losses at the gene ends were 3 bases for V and 5 bases for J; bases not matched to a gene: 9. Germline loops: CDR1 SGHNT, CDR2 YYREEE (reference sequence). Incomplete CDR3 DNA: TGTGCCAGCAGCTCAAACAGCGGGAGGGCCATAGATACG. Protein product: CASSSNSGRAIDT. The entire CDR3 protein reads CASSSNSGRAIDTQYF.

Remarks on this clone: The read gets to within 3 residues of the CDR3 end, and the germline J gene fills in the rest. The chain couples TRBV19 to TRBJ1-5; 8 nucleotides agree with TRBD1. V lost 3 bases and J lost 7; bases outside the gene matches: 5. Germline lookup yields CDR1 LNHDA and CDR2 SQIVND (reference sequence). CDR3 length equals 14 residues. CDR3 region: CASSMWDRSQPQHF. The sequenced CDR3 bases are TGTGCCAGTAGTATGTGGGACAGGAGCCAGCCC.

On this clone itself: The sequenced fragment ends 3 residues before the CDR3 boundary, so the rest is inferred from the germline J gene. The V call is TRBV4-1, the J call TRBJ2-7; D is perhaps TRBD2 (5 bases). Between the trimmed V and J ends, which lost 4 bases and 1 base, there was a span of 17 bases. Germline-derived CDR1 and CDR2 are MGHRA and YSYEKL. This CDR3 has 16 residues. The CDR3 DNA, read in part, is TGCGCCAGCAGCCTAGATGTAGGACTCCCTTCCTACGAG. It yields the protein CASSLDVGLPSYE. The whole CDR3 protein is CASSLDVGLPSYEQYF.

On this clone itself: With the read ending 3 residues before the CDR3 end, the germline J gene is used to fill in that end. This chain uses TRBV30 with TRBJ2-5; D is undetermined. V lost 1 base and J lost 3, with 6 bases in between. The V gene's germline CDR1 is GTSNPN and CDR2 SVGIG (reference sequence). The CDR3 has 12 amino acids. The CDR3 DNA, read in part, is TGTGCCTGGAGTGCCCATGAAGAGACC. It translates to CAWSAHEET. The whole CDR3 sequence reads CAWSAHEETQYF.

Remarks on this clone: Coverage ceases 3 residues before the CDR3 finishes, and the germline J gene fills in the end. The chain links TRBV16 to TRBJ2-1, with TRBD1 matching over 7 bases. CDR1 KGHSY and CDR2 FQNENV come from the germline V gene. The V gene end was trimmed by 1 base and the J gene end by 1 base; junction bases not matched to a gene: 10. The length of the CDR3 is 18 residues. The sequenced part of the CDR3 DNA is TGTGCCAGCAGCCAATGGAAGGGACAGAGAAAGTCCTACAATGAG. It yields the protein CASSQWKGQRKSYNE. The entire CDR3 sequence reads CASSQWKGQRKSYNEQFF.

The sequenced part of the CDR3 DNA is TGTGCCGCACGGGTTTACAATGAG. Translating gives CAARVYNE. The CDR3 as a whole reads CAARVYNEQFF. V is TRBV7-9 and J is TRBJ2-1; D is ambiguous. Read sequence stops 3 residues before the CDR3 end, and the germline J gene provides the missing end. The V gene's germline CDR1 is SEHNR and CDR2 FQNEAQ (reference sequence). The CDR3 is 11 residues long. With 11 bases removed from V and 4 bases from J, the gap between germline ends came to 9 bases.